This TCR beta chain was observed in a study of T cells in localized non-small cell lung cancer. Findings of the study overall: There were a median around 57 of the top 100 tumor clones appearing in adjacent lung. Sequencing covered just one tumor region, so heterogeneity cannot be ruled out. Highest T cell clonality was seen in uninvolved adjacent lung, surpassing that measured in tumor.

Remarks on this clone: The antigen remains unidentified.

Sequenced by immunoSEQ multiplex PCR; TCRdb stores in-frame clones only, minus some. The sample yields over 50,000 clones, almost 90% seen once. With 4 bases removed from V and 4 bases from J, the gap between germline ends came to 7 bases. The CDR3 contains 12 residues. Germline V gene sequence: CDR1 KGHSH, CDR2 LQKENI. Sequenced here: peripheral blood, sampled before any cancer treatment. The receptor's source is a woman aged 35-70 years with stage I lung adenocarcinoma. This chain joins TRBV18 and TRBJ1-1, with D perhaps TRBD1 (5 bases). Written as DNA, the CDR3 is TGTGCCAGCTCACTGGGGACCACTGAAGCTTTCTTT. This encodes CASSLGTTEAFF.